Included here is one TCR beta chain sequence, with context. This sample stems from a study of type 1 and type 2 diabetes patients. Study details: Magnetic bead positive selection isolated CD4+ or CD8+ T cells from PBMCs.

Trimming removed 7 bases from V and 1 base from J; junction bases left unmatched: 7. The CDR3 has 16 amino acids. CDR1 is KGHDR, CDR2 SFDVKD, per germline. The PCR template was genomic DNA. Multiplex PCR with 30 forward and 13 reverse primers amplified the TCR beta CDR3. TCRdb reprocessed the multiplex PCR reads with MiXCR, giving one entry per CDR3 protein. The profile covers 280,000 or so distinct CDR3 sequences, with around 47% appearing a single time and about 13% taken by the ten largest. This TCR was sampled from a man between 18 and 29 years old with type 2 diabetes. The chain combines TRBV24-1 with TRBJ1-1; TRBD1 agrees at 11 bases. Sequencing used peripheral blood mononuclear cells (PBMCs). CDR3 in DNA: TGTGCCACCAGCGGGGGACAGGGGGAGAAGAACACTGAAGCTTTCTTT. It translates to CATSGGQGEKNTEAFF.